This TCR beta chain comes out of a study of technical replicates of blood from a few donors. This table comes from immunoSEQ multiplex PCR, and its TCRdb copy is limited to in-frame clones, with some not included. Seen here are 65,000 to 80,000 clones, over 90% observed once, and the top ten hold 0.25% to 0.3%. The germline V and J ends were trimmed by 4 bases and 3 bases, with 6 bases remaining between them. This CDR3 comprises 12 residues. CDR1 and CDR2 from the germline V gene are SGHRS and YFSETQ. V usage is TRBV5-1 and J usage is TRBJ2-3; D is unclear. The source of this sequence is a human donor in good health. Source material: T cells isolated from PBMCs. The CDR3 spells CASSAGTDTQYF. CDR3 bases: TGCGCCAGCAGCGCCGGGACAGATACGCAGTATTTT.